These 30 T cell receptor beta chains were sequenced from one sample in a study of B cell selection in AIRE deficiency. TCRdb keeps only in-frame clones here, not all; method: immunoSEQ multiplex PCR. The data contain 20,000 to 25,000 clones, about 95% of them singletons. Sorting defined conventional CD4 T cells as CD4+CD127+. The sequenced sample consisted of CD4+CD127+ conventional T cells sorted from PBMCs. These receptors were obtained from a human donor in good health.

The chain recombines TRBV19 with TRBJ2-1; 8 positions match TRBD2. The CDR3 consists of 13 residues. Germline CDR1 LNHDA, CDR2 SQIVND (reference sequence). With V trimmed by 7 bases and J by 5 bases, 4 bases remained unmatched. CDR3 sequence: CASKRELHNEQFF. The CDR3 DNA follows: TGTGCCAGTAAGCGGGAGCTACACAATGAGCAGTTCTTC. Filled out from reference TRBV19 and TRBJ2-1, the complete variable domain reads DGGITQSPKYLFRKEGQNVTLSCEQNLNHDAMYWYRQDPGQGLRLIYYSQIVNDFQKGDIAEGYSVSREKKESFPLTVTSAQKNPTAFYLCASKRELHNEQFFGPGTRLTVL.

The rearrangement uses TRBV25-1 and TRBJ2-5; D possibly corresponds to TRBD2 (7 bases). Trimming removed 3 bases at V and 4 bases at J, with 18 bases between. In germline, CDR1 is MGHDK, CDR2 SYGVNS. The CDR3 is made up of 16 amino acids. The DNA for the CDR3 is TGTGCCAGCAGTGACGGGGGGCTTGCGGGAGTAGAGACCCAGTACTTC. Translation gives CASSDGGLAGVETQYF.

The chain links TRBV4-3 to TRBJ2-3; the D gene could be TRBD1 or TRBD2 (6 bases each). The CDR3 covers 17 residues. V was cut by 3 bases and J by 1 base, with 17 bases left in between. Germline assignment: CDR1 LGHNA and CDR2 YSLEER. The CDR3 sequence: CASSHPSWGAGTDTQYF. In DNA form, the CDR3 reads TGCGCCAGCAGCCACCCCTCCTGGGGGGCCGGCACAGATACGCAGTATTTT.

Turning to this clone: Relative to the germline gene, one junction end is altered; a read error may explain this. V is TRBV5-1 and J is TRBJ2-4; TRBD2 matches at 16 bases. The CDR3 totals 16 residues. Germline CDR1 reads SGHRS; CDR2 reads YFSETQ. CDR3 in DNA: TGTGCCAGCAGCGCGGGACTAGCGGGAGGGCCGGGAATTCAGTACTTC. Translation: CASSAGLAGGPGIQYF.

The chain combines TRBV5-1 with TRBJ2-2, with 10 bases fitting TRBD2. CDR1 and CDR2 (germline): SGHRS, YFSETQ. J gave up 6 bases and V 3 bases, and 2 bases lay outside the gene matches. The CDR3 spans 14 residues. CDR3 nucleotide sequence: TGCGCCAGCAGCTACACTAGCGGGGCCGGGGAGCTGTTTTTT. As protein: CASSYTSGAGELFF.

The V gene is TRBV11-3, the J gene TRBJ1-2; TRBD1 matches at 7 bases. V lost 4 bases to trimming and J lost 4 bases; unmatched junction nucleotides: 3. The germline V gene encodes CDR1 SGHNT and CDR2 YENEEA. CDR3 size: 13 residues. CDR3 coding DNA: TGTGCCAGCAGCTCGGGACAGAGCTATGGCTACACCTTC. Translation: CASSSGQSYGYTF. The whole variable domain, filled in from reference TRBV11-3 and TRBJ1-2, reads EAGVVQSPRYKIIEKKQPVAFWCNPISGHNTLYWYLQNLGQGPELLIRYENEEAVDDSQLPKDRFSAERLKGVDSTLKIQPAELGDSAVYLCASSSGQSYGYTFGSGTRLTVV.

The gene calls are TRBV29-1 and TRBJ2-5, with 12 positions matching TRBD1. Trimming removed 3 bases from V and 7 bases from J; junction bases left unmatched: 15. The CDR3 has 17 amino acids. Germline V gene sequence: CDR1 SQVTM, CDR2 ANQGSEA. CDR3 sequence (DNA): TGCAGCGTTGATAGTTTGAGGGGACAGGGGGCCCCCAGGACCCAGTACTTC. This translates into CSVDSLRGQGAPRTQYF.

CDR3 DNA sequence: TGTGCCAGCAGCCCCGGGACGGCTTATAGCAATCAGCCCCAGCATTTT. Its protein product is CASSPGTAYSNQPQHF. This chain uses TRBV5-5 with TRBJ1-5; D is possibly TRBD1 (5 bases). The germline CDR1 and CDR2 sequences are SGHKS and YYEKEE (reference sequence). This CDR3 has 16 amino acids. V was shortened by 4 bases and J by 0 bases, with 14 bases between the two germline ends.

This chain joins TRBV7-6 and TRBJ2-1; D unclear. Germline loops: CDR1 SGHVS, CDR2 FNYEAQ. The CDR3 length is 15 residues. Trimming removed 5 bases at V and 2 bases at J, with 13 bases between. The CDR3 DNA reads as TGTGCCAGCAGCGATAGGAGTCTTCCCTACAATGAGCAGTTCTTC. It is translated as CASSDRSLPYNEQFF.

The DNA for the CDR3 is TGCGCCAGCAGTGACTCTCGGACGGGAAGTGTCCAGTACTTC. This encodes CASSDSRTGSVQYF. The V gene is TRBV10-2, the J gene TRBJ2-5, with D possibly TRBD2 on 5 matching bases. Germline V gene data show CDR1 as WSHSY and CDR2 as SAAADI. This CDR3 is built from 14 residues. The V end lost 3 bases, the J end lost 10 bases, and 18 bases lay between the germline ends.

This sequence joins TRBV28 and TRBJ2-5; D remains ambiguous. There are 13 residues in the CDR3. Germline V CDR1 and CDR2: MDHEN, SYDVKM. V lost 5 bases and J lost 2, with 9 bases in between. CDR3 in amino acids: CASSPYAQETQYF. The CDR3 region has the DNA TGTGCCAGCAGTCCTTATGCTCAAGAGACCCAGTACTTC.

V and J are TRBV7-2 and TRBJ2-1, with 10 nucleotides matching TRBD2. V shed 0 bases and J 8 bases; nucleotides not matched to a gene: 7. The CDR3 length is 16 residues. Germline loops: CDR1 SGHTA, CDR2 FQGNSA. The CDR3 is CASSLARSSGSYEQFF. The CDR3 region has the DNA TGTGCCAGCAGCTTAGCGCGGTCTAGCGGGAGTTATGAGCAGTTCTTC.

CDR3 sequence reads: CASSPSVDRGGREKLFF. CDR3 sequence (DNA): TGTGCCAGCAGCCCTTCGGTGGACAGGGGAGGGCGTGAAAAACTGTTTTTT. The chain carries TRBV9 and TRBJ1-4; 9 bases fit TRBD1. CDR3 length: 17 residues. J gave up 7 bases and V 4 bases, and 14 bases lay outside the gene matches. The V gene's germline CDR1 is SGDLS and CDR2 YYNGEE.

The chain joins TRBV6-5 to TRBJ2-1, with a weak D call TRBD2 (5 bases). This CDR3 has 14 residues. CDR1 and CDR2 from the germline V gene are MNHEY and SVGAGI. Trimming pared 6 bases from V and 0 bases from J, leaving 9 bases between. The CDR3 region is CASSRTYSYNEQFF. CDR3 DNA: TGTGCCAGCAGCCGGACTTACTCCTACAATGAGCAGTTCTTC.

The chain couples TRBV10-3 to TRBJ2-7; weak D call: TRBD2 (6 bases). Germline CDR1 ENHRY, CDR2 SYGVKD. V was cut by 7 bases and J by 9 bases, with 25 bases left in between. The CDR3 loop spans 15 amino acids. The CDR3 loop reads CAITNPASGRGGQYF. The DNA for the CDR3 is TGTGCCATCACTAACCCCGCTAGTGGTAGGGGAGGGCAGTACTTC.

The V gene is TRBV11-2, the J gene TRBJ2-5; D might be TRBD1 (5 bases). Per germline, CDR1 SGHAT and CDR2 FQNNGV. V gave up 6 bases and J gave up 1 base, with 9 bases separating them. This CDR3 has 13 amino acids. The CDR3 DNA follows: TGTGCCAGCAGACGTGGGGCCCAAGAGACCCAGTACTTC. It encodes CASRRGAQETQYF.

The chain recombines TRBV27 with TRBJ2-1, with a possible D match to TRBD2 (5 bases). V lost 5 bases and J 7 bases, leaving 27 bases between the germline ends. Looked up from germline, CDR1 is MNHEY and CDR2 is SMNVEV (reference sequence). The CDR3 extends over 18 amino acids. The CDR3, as DNA: TGTGCCAGCAGTCCCCGGGTGCTCGAACTAGTAATAGGGAATGAGCAGTTCTTC. Encoded protein: CASSPRVLELVIGNEQFF.

The gene calls are TRBV28 and TRBJ1-2, with D tentatively TRBD1 (6 bases). V lost 5 bases to trimming and J lost 9 bases, with 13 bases between them. Germline CDR1 MDHEN, CDR2 SYDVKM. The CDR3 runs 12 residues. The CDR3 DNA follows: TGTGCCAGCAGTCCCGGGACATCAAGCTACACCTTC. It translates to CASSPGTSSYTF.

A single count supports this clone. This rearrangement joins TRBV30 to TRBJ2-3, with D hard to call. Germline assignment: CDR1 GTSNPN and CDR2 SVGIG (reference sequence). The CDR3 has 12 residues. V lost 2 bases and J lost 1, with 4 bases in between. The CDR3 spells CAWSWGTDTQYF. The DNA of the CDR3 is TGTGCCTGGAGTTGGGGCACAGATACGCAGTATTTT.

The chain is built from TRBV7-9 and TRBJ2-3, with 10 bases aligning to TRBD2. CDR3 length equals 14 residues. Germline V gene lookup returns CDR1 SEHNR and CDR2 FQNEAQ (reference sequence). V dropped 2 bases and J dropped 6; count of bases not matched to a gene: 2. The CDR3 coding sequence is TGTGCCAGCAGCTTAAGCGGGAGGGAGGATACGCAGTATTTT. It translates to CASSLSGREDTQYF. Full variable domain (remainder filled in from reference TRBV7-9 and TRBJ2-3): DTGVSQNPRHKITKRGQNVTFRCDPISEHNRLYWYRQTLGQGPEFLTYFQNEAQLEKSRLLSDRFSAERPKGSFSTLEIQRTEQGDSAMYLCASSLSGREDTQYFGPGTRLTVL.

The rearrangement uses TRBV5-1 and TRBJ2-1; D remains unclear. Germline CDR1 SGHRS, CDR2 YFSETQ. CDR3 length: 14 residues. Trimming left V 4 bases short and J 0 bases short, with 8 bases between. CDR3 sequence (DNA): TGCGCCAGCAGCAGAACTACCTCCTACAATGAGCAGTTCTTC. Translation gives CASSRTTSYNEQFF.

The CDR3 DNA reads as TGTGCCAGCAGCTATACTAGCGGGAGGAACGGGGAGCTGTTTTTT. Amino acid sequence: CASSYTSGRNGELFF. The rearrangement joins TRBV11-2 to TRBJ2-2, with TRBD2 matching 12 bases. The germline V gene encodes CDR1 SGHAT and CDR2 FQNNGV. Trimming at V came to 4 bases and at J to 7 bases, leaving 4 bases not matched to a gene. There are 15 residues in the CDR3.

The chain has TRBV7-8 and TRBJ2-1; 9 positions match TRBD1. V lost 5 bases to trimming and J lost 9 bases; unmatched junction nucleotides: 5. This CDR3 comprises 13 residues. Germline V gene sequence: CDR1 SGHVS, CDR2 FQNEAQ. This chain's CDR3 is CASSRQGVSEQFF. CDR3 coding DNA: TGTGCCAGCAGCCGACAGGGGGTAAGTGAGCAGTTCTTC.

The rearrangement joins TRBV18 to TRBJ1-2, with TRBD1 as a possible D gene (5 bases). Between the trimmed V and J ends, which lost 3 bases and 6 bases, there was a span of 11 bases. Germline V gene data show CDR1 as KGHSH and CDR2 as LQKENI. This CDR3 has 13 residues. CDR3 nucleotide sequence: TGTGCCAGCTCACCCCAGGGAATCGATGGCTACACCTTC. Its translation is CASSPQGIDGYTF.

The V gene is TRBV5-4, the J gene TRBJ2-1; 12 nucleotides line up with TRBD2. The ends lost 4 bases at V and 4 bases at J; junction bases unmatched: 6. Germline loops: CDR1 SGHNT, CDR2 YYREEE (reference sequence). The length of the CDR3 is 16 residues. The chain's CDR3 is CASSTAGLAGYNEQFF. The CDR3 DNA sequence: TGTGCCAGCAGCACCGCGGGACTAGCGGGTTACAATGAGCAGTTCTTC.

This chain links TRBV9 with TRBJ2-5; a weak D match, TRBD1 (6 bases). The CDR3 spans 14 residues. Germline loops: CDR1 SGDLS, CDR2 YYNGEE. Trimming stripped 7 bases from V and 4 bases from J, with 17 bases between. This CDR3 reads CASGTSRGGETQYF. As DNA, the CDR3 is TGTGCCAGCGGAACCTCCCGAGGGGGAGAGACCCAGTACTTC.

V is TRBV28 and J is TRBJ2-7, with TRBD1 identical over 8 bases. Germline CDR1 is MDHEN and CDR2 is SYDVKM. The CDR3 extends over 15 amino acids. Trimming removed 8 bases from V and 3 bases from J; junction bases left unmatched: 12. CDR3 nucleotides: TGTGCCAGCTCCAAACCGCGCAGGGGGCTCTACGAGCAGTACTTC. This translates into CASSKPRRGLYEQYF.

This clone appeared a single time. The V gene is TRBV4-1, the J gene TRBJ2-2, with 8 nucleotides matching TRBD2. The trim removed 4 bases at V and 6 bases at J, leaving 7 bases unmatched. The CDR3 length is 15 residues. Germline V gene sequence: CDR1 MGHRA, CDR2 YSYEKL. CDR3 coding DNA: TGCGCCAGCAGCCCCCGGACTAGCTCCCCCGGGGAGCTGTTTTTT. This encodes CASSPRTSSPGELFF.

Here the CDR3 DNA reads TGTGCCAGCAGCTTAATGGCAGTACCCTACGAGCAGTACTTC. Translating it yields CASSLMAVPYEQYF. V is TRBV7-3 and J is TRBJ2-7; the D is unclear. Trimming took 1 base from V and 2 from J, leaving 9 bases between them. The CDR3 runs 14 residues. Germline CDR1 reads SGHTA; CDR2 reads FQGTGA.

V and J are TRBV2 and TRBJ2-7; 9 bases agree with TRBD1. Looked up from germline, CDR1 is SNHLY and CDR2 is FYNNEI. Losses at the gene ends were 6 bases for V and 0 bases for J; bases not matched to a gene: 6. The CDR3 length is 15 residues. Here the CDR3 reads CASRIGQGSSYEQYF. The CDR3 region has the DNA TGTGCCAGCAGAATTGGACAGGGGAGCTCCTACGAGCAGTACTTC.